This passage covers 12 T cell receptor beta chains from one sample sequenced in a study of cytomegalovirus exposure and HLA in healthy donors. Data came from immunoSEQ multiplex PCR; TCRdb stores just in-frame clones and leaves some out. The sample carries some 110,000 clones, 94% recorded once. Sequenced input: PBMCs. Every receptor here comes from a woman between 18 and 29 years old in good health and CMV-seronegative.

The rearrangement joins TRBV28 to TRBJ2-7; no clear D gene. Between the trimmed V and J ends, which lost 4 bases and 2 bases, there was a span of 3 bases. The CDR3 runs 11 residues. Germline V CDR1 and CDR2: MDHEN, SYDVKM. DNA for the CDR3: TGTGCCAGCAGTTCTCCCTACGAGCAGTACTTC. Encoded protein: CASSSPYEQYF.

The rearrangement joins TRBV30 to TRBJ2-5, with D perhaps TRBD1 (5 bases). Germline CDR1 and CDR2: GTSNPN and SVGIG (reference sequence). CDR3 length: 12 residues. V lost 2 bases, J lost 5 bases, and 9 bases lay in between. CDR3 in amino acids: CAWSPSGETQYF. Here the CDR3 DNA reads TGTGCCTGGAGTCCGTCAGGGGAGACCCAGTACTTC.

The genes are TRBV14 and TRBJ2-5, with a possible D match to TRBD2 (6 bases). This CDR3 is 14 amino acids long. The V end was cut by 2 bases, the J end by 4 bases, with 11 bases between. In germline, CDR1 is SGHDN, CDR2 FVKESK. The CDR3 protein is CASSQNRGGETQYF. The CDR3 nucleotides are TGTGCCAGCAGCCAAAATAGGGGAGGAGAGACCCAGTACTTC.

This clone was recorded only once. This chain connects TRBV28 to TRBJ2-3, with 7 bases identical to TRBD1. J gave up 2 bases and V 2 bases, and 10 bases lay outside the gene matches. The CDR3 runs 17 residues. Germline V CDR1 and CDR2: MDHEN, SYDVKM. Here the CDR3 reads CASSLSFETGTTDTQYF. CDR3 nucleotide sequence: TGTGCCAGCAGTTTAAGTTTTGAGACAGGGACCACAGATACGCAGTATTTT.

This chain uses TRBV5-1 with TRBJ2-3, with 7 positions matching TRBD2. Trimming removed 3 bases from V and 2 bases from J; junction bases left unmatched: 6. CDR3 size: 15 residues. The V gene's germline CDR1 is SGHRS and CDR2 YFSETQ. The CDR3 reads CASSSGEGHTDTQYF. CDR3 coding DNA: TGCGCCAGCAGCTCCGGGGAGGGTCACACAGATACGCAGTATTTT. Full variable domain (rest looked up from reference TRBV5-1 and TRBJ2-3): KAGVTQTPRYLIKTRGQQVTLSCSPISGHRSVSWYQQTPGQGLQFLFEYFSETQRNKGNFPGRFSGRQFSNSRSEMNVSTLELGDSALYLCASSSGEGHTDTQYFGPGTRLTVL.

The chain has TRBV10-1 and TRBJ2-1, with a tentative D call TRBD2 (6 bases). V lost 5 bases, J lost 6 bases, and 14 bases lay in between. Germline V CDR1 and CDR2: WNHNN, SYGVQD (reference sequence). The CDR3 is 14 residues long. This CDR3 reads CASSPWEEGNEQFF. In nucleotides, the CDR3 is TGCGCCAGCAGTCCGTGGGAGGAGGGCAATGAGCAGTTCTTC.

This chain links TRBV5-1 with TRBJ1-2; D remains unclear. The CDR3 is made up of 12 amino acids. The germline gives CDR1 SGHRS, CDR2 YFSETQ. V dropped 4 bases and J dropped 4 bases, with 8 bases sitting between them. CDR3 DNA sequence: TGCGCCAGCAGCCTGAACAGCTATGGCTACACCTTC. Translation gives CASSLNSYGYTF. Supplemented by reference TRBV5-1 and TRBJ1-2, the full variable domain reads KAGVTQTPRYLIKTRGQQVTLSCSPISGHRSVSWYQQTPGQGLQFLFEYFSETQRNKGNFPGRFSGRQFSNSRSEMNVSTLELGDSALYLCASSLNSYGYTFGSGTRLTVV.

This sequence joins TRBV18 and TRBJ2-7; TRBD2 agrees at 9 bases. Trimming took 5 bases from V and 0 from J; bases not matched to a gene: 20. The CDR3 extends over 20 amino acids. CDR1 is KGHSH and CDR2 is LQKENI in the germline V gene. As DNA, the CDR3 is TGTGCCAGCTCAACCAAGGAGGATCTAGCGGGGCAGAGGAGCTCCTACGAGCAGTACTTC. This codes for CASSTKEDLAGQRSSYEQYF. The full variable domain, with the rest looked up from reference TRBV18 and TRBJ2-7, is NAGVMQNPRHLVRRRGQEARLRCSPMKGHSHVYWYRQLPEEGLKFMVYLQKENIIDESGMPKERFSAEFPKEGPSILRIQQVVRGDSAAYFCASSTKEDLAGQRSSYEQYFGPGTRLTVT.

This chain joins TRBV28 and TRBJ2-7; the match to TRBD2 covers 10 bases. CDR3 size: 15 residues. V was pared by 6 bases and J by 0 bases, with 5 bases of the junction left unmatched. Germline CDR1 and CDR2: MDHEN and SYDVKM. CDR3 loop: CASRSAGGPSYEQYF. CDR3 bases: TGTGCCAGCAGGTCAGCGGGAGGGCCCTCCTACGAGCAGTACTTC.

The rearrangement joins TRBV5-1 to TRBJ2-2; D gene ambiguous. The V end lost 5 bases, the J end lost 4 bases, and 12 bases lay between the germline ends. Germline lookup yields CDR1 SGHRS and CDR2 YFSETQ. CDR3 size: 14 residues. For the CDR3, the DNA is TGCGCCAGCAGGTTCCGTCAGGCCACCGGGGAGCTGTTTTTT. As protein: CASRFRQATGELFF. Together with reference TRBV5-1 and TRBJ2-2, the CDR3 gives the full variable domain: KAGVTQTPRYLIKTRGQQVTLSCSPISGHRSVSWYQQTPGQGLQFLFEYFSETQRNKGNFPGRFSGRQFSNSRSEMNVSTLELGDSALYLCASRFRQATGELFFGEGSRLTVL.

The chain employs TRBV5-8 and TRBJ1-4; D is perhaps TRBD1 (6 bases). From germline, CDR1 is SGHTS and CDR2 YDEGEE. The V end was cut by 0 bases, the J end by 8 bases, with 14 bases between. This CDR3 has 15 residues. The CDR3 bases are TGTGCCAGCAGCTTGGGAGGACAGCCAAGGGAAAAACTGTTTTTT. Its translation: CASSLGGQPREKLFF.

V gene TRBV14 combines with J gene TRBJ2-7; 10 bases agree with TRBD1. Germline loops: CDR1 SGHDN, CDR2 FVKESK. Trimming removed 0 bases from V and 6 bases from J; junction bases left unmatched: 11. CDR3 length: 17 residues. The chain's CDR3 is CASSQDRGWTGGSEQYF. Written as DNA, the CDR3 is TGTGCCAGCAGCCAAGATCGAGGATGGACAGGGGGGAGCGAGCAGTACTTC.